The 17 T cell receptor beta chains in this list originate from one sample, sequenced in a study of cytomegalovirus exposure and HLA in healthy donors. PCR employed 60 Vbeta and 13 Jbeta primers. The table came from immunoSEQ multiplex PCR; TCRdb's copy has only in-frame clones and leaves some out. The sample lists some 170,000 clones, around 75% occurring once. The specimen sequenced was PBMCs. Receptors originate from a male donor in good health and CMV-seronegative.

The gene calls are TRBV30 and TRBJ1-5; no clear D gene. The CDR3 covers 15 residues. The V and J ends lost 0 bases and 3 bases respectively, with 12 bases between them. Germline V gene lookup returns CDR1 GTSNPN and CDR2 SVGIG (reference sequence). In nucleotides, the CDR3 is TGTGCCTGGAGTGTCGGAGGAGGGTTCAATCAGCCCCAGCATTTT. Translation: CAWSVGGGFNQPQHF.

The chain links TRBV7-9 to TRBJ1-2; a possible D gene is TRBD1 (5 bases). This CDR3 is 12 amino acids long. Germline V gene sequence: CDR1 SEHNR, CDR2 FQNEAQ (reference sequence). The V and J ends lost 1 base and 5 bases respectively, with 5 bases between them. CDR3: CASSLEGYGYTF. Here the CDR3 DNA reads TGTGCCAGCAGCTTAGAGGGGTATGGCTACACCTTC.

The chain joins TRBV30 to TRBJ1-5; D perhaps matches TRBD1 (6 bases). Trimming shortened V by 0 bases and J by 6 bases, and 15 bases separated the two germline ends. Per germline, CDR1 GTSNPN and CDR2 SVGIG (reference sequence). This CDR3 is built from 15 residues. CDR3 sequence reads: CAWSVWGRGGQPQHF. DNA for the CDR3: TGTGCCTGGAGTGTTTGGGGGCGCGGGGGTCAGCCCCAGCATTTT.

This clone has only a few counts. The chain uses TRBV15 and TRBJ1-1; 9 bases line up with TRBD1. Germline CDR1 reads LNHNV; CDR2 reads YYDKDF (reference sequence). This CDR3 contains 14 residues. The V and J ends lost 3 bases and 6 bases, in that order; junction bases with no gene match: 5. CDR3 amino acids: CATSRGQGEAEAFF. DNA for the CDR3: TGTGCCACCAGCAGGGGACAGGGAGAGGCTGAAGCTTTCTTT.

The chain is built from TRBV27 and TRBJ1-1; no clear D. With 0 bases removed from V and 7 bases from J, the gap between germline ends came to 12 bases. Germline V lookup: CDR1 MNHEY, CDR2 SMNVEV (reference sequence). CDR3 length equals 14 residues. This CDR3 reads CASSLSRQRLEAFF. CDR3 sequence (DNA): TGTGCCAGCAGTTTATCGCGGCAGAGACTTGAAGCTTTCTTT.

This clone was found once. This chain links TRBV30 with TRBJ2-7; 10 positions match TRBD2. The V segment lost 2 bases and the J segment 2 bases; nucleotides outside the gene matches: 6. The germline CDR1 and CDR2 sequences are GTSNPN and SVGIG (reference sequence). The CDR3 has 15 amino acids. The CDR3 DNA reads TGTGCCTGGAGTTTACCCCTAGCGGGAGCCTACGAGCAGTACTTC. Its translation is CAWSLPLAGAYEQYF.

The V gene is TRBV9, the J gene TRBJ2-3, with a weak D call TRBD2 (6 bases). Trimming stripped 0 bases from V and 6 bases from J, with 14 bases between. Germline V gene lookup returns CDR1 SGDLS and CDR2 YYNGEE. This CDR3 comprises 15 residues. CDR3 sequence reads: CASSVEGREMDTQYF. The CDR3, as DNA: TGTGCCAGCAGCGTAGAGGGGCGGGAAATGGATACGCAGTATTTT.

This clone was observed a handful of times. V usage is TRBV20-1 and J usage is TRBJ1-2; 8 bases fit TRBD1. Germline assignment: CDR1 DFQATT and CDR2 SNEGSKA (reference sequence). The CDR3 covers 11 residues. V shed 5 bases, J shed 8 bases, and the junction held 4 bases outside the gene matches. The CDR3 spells CSAVDRGGYTF. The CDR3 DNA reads TGCAGTGCTGTCGACAGGGGAGGCTACACCTTC.

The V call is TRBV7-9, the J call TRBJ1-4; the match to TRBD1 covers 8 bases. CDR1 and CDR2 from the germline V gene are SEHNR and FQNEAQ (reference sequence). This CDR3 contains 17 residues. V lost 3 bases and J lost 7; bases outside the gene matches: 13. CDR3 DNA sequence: TGTGCCAGCAGCTTGGGAATCGGACAGGGTCGGGGTGAAAAACTGTTTTTT. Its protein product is CASSLGIGQGRGEKLFF.

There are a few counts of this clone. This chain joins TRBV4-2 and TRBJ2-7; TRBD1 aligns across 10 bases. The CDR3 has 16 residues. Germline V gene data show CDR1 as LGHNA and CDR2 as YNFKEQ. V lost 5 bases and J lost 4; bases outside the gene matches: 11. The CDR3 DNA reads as TGTGCCAGCAGCTTCAGTCCGGGACAGGGGCCGTACGAGCAGTACTTC. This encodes CASSFSPGQGPYEQYF.

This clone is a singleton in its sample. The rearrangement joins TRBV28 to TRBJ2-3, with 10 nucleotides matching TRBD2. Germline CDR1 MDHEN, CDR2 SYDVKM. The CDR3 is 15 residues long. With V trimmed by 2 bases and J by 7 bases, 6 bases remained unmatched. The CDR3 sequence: CASSLLAGDVNTQYF. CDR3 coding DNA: TGTGCCAGCAGTTTACTAGCGGGAGATGTGAATACGCAGTATTTT.

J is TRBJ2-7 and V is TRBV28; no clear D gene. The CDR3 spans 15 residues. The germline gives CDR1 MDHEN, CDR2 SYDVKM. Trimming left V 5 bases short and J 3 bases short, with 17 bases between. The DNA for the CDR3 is TGTGCCAGCAGTCTTATGCCCGGGTTTAACTACGAGCAGTACTTC. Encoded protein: CASSLMPGFNYEQYF.

CDR3 loop: CASSMNRGPYEQYF. CDR3 in DNA: TGTGCCAGTAGTATGAATAGGGGGCCCTACGAGCAGTACTTC. The chain couples TRBV19 to TRBJ2-7, with 7 bases that match TRBD1. The CDR3 has 14 residues. With V trimmed by 3 bases and J by 2 bases, 4 bases remained unmatched. Per the germline V gene, CDR1 is LNHDA and CDR2 is SQIVND (reference sequence).

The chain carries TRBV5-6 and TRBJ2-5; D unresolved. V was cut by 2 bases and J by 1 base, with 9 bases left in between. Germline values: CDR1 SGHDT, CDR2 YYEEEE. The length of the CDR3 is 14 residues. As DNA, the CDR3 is TGTGCCAGCAGCTTTAAAGCTCCCCAAGAGACCCAGTACTTC. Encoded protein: CASSFKAPQETQYF.

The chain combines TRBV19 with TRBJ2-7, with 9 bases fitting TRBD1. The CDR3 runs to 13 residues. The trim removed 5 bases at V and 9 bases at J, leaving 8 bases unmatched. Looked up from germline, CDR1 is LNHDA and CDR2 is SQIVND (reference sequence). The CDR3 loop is CASSPTTGGGQYF. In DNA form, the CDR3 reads TGTGCCAGTAGTCCGACGACAGGGGGGGGGCAGTACTTC.

The chain's CDR3 is CASSFLDRDYDNEQFF. As DNA, the CDR3 is TGTGCCAGCAGCTTTCTGGACAGGGATTACGACAATGAGCAGTTCTTC. The chain carries TRBV7-9 and TRBJ2-1, with 8 bases fitting TRBD1. Germline V CDR1 and CDR2: SEHNR, FQNEAQ (reference sequence). The ends lost 3 bases at V and 5 bases at J; junction bases unmatched: 9. The CDR3 contains 16 residues.

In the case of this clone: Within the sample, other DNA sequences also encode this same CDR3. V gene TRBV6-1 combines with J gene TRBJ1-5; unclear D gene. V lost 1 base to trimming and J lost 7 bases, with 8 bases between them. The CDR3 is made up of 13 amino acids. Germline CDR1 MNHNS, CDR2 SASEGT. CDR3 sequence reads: CASSEVPGQPQHF. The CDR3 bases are TGTGCCAGCAGTGAAGTACCTGGCCAGCCCCAGCATTTT.